This T cell receptor beta chain was sequenced for a study of blood T cell repertoires in COVID-19. Trimming pared 4 bases from V and 4 bases from J, leaving 10 bases between. Germline lookup yields CDR1 SGHDN and CDR2 FVKESK. The CDR3 totals 13 residues. Adults between roughly 18 and 95 years of age took part from 24 US areas. Recovered status applied to Cohort 3 donors who had two consecutive negative PCRs. It also applied to those with clearance or with symptom resolution. This clone was detected only once. In the original processing: Quantification of nucleated cells was approximated via reference gene primer amplification. TCRdb keeps only in-frame clones here, not all; method: immunoSEQ multiplex PCR. D and trimming come from the DNA, and the V and J calls and clone size come from that table. In the table there are 250,000 or so clones, approximately 89% of which are singletons.

Sequencing was carried out using PBMCs or T cells enriched from blood (not recorded which). The receptor was derived from a woman aged 18-29 years who had recovered from COVID-19. The chain is built from TRBV14 and TRBJ1-2; D not certain. The CDR3 loop reads CASSPKLFYGYTF. The CDR3, as DNA: TGTGCCAGCAGCCCGAAACTATTCTATGGCTACACCTTC.